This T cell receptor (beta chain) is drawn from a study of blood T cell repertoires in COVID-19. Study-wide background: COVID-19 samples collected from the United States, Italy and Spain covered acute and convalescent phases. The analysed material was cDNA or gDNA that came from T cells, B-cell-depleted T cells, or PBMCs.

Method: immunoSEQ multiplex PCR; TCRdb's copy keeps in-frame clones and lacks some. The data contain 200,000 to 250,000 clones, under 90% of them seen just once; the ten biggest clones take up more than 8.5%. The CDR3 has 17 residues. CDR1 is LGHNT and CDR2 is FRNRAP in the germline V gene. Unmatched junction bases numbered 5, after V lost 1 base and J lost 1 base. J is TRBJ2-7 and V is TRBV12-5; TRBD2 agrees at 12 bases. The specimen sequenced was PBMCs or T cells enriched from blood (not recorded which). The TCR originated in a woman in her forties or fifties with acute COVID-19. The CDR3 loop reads CASGLGSSGGVSYEQYF. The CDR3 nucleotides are TGTGCTAGTGGTTTGGGCTCTAGCGGGGGGGTTTCCTACGAGCAGTACTTC.